This T cell receptor (beta chain) was obtained from a study of metastatic and nonmetastatic thyroid tumors. Germline loops: CDR1 MNHNS, CDR2 SASEGT. With 6 bases clipped from V and 8 bases from J, the junction kept 17 bases outside the gene matches. This CDR3 spans 16 amino acids. This clone came up a few times. MiXCR was used by TCRdb to re-call the PCR reads. The table has 43,000 or so clones, 24% seen once; the top ten hold around 3.6%. All patients were treatment-naive before thyroid surgery. Sequenced material: blood. The sequence was collected from a male donor with papillary thyroid cancer or a benign thyroid nodule (not recorded which). Some clones in this sample may be carry-over from other donors' samples. V and J are TRBV6-1 and TRBJ2-7, with TRBD2 matching over 9 bases. This CDR3 reads CASSPLGGRGGQKQYF. DNA of the CDR3: TGTGCCAGCAGCCCTCTAGGGGGGCGGGGGGGCCAAAAGCAGTACTTC.